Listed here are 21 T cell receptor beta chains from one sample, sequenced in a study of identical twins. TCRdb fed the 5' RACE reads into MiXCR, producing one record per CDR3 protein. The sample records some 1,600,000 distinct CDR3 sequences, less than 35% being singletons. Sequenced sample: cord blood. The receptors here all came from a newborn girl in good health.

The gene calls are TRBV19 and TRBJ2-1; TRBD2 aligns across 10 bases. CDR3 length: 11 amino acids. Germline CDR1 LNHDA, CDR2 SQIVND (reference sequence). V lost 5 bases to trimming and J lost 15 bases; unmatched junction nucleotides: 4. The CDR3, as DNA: TGTGCCAGTAGTCTAGCGGGAGAACGGTTCTTC. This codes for CASSLAGERFF.

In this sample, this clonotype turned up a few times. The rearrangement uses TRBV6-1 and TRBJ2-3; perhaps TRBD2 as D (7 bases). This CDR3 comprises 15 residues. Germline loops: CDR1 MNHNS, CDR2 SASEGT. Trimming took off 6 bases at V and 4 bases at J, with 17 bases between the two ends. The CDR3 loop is CASRGGLPLPDTQYF. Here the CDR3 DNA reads TGTGCCAGCAGAGGGGGACTACCTCTACCAGATACGCAGTATTTT.

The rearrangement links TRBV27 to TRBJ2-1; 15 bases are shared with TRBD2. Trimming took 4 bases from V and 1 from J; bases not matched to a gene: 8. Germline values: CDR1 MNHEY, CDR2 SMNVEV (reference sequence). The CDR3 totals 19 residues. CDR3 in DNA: TGTGCCAGCAGTTCCGCGGGACTAGCGGGAGGATGGTCCTACAATGAGCAGTTCTTC. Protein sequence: CASSSAGLAGGWSYNEQFF.

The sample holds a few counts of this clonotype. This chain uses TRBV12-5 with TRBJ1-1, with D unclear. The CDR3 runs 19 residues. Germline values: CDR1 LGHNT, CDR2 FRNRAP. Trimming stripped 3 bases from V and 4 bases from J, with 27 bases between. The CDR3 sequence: CASGFSHKGGRCKGTEAFF. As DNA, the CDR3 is TGTGCTAGTGGTTTTTCCCATAAGGGCGGGCGGTGCAAGGGCACTGAAGCTTTCTTT.

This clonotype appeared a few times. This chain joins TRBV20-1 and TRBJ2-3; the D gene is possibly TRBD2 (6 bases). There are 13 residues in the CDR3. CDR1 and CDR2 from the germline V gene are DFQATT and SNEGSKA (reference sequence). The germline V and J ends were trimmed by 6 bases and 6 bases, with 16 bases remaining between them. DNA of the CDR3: TGCAGTGCCGAGGGGCGGGGTTGGGATACGCAGTATTTT. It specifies CSAEGRGWDTQYF.

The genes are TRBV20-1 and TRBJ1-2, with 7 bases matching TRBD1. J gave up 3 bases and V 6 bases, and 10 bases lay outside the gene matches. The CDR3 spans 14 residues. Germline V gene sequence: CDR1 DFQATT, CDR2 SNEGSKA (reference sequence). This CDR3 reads CSAVNQGGDYGYTF. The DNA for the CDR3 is TGCAGTGCCGTCAATCAGGGGGGAGACTATGGCTACACCTTC.

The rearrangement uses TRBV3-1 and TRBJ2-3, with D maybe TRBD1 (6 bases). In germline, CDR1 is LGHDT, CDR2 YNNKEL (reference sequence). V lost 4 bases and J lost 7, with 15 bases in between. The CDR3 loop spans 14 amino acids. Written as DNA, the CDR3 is TGTGCCAGCAGCCGAAGGCAGGGGTTGAATACGCAGTATTTT. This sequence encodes CASSRRQGLNTQYF.

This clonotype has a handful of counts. The DNA of the CDR3 is TGCGCCAGCAGCCAAGAGCCCTTAGCCAAAAACATTCAGTACTTC. As protein: CASSQEPLAKNIQYF. The V and J genes are TRBV4-1 and TRBJ2-4; D unresolved. Germline V gene sequence: CDR1 MGHRA, CDR2 YSYEKL. V lost 0 bases, J lost 0 bases, and 6 bases lay in between. This CDR3 region has 15 residues.

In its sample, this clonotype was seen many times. This CDR3 is CASSYSWDRGSGGAKNIQYF. DNA of the CDR3: TGTGCCAGCAGTTACTCGTGGGACAGGGGTTCTGGGGGAGCCAAAAACATTCAGTACTTC. This chain connects TRBV6-5 to TRBJ2-4; TRBD1 matches at 10 bases. J lost 0 bases, V lost 0 bases, and 11 bases had no gene match. The CDR3 is made up of 20 amino acids. CDR1 MNHEY and CDR2 SVGAGI come from the germline V gene.

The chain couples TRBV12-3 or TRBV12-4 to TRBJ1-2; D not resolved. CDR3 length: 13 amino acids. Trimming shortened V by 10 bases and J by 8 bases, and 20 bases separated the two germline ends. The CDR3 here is CATSMEGRRGYTF. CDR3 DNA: TGTGCCACCTCGATGGAGGGAAGGCGCGGCTACACCTTC.

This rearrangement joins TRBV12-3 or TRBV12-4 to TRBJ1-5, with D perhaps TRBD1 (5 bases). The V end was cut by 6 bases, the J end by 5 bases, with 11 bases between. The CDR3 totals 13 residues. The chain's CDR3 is CASSRLQDQPQHF. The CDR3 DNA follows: TGTGCCAGCAGCCGGCTACAGGATCAGCCCCAGCATTTT.

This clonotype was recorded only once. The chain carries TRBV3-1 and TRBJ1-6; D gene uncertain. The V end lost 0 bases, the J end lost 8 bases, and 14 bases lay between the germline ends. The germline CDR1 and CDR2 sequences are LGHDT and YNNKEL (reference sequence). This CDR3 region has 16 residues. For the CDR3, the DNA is TGTGCCAGCAGCCAAGAGCCCCGGGGTTCGGATTCACCCCTCCACTTT. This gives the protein CASSQEPRGSDSPLHF. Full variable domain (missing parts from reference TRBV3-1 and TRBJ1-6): DTAVSQTPKYLVTQMGNDKSIKCEQNLGHDTMYWYKQDSKKFLKIMFSYNNKELIINETVPNRFSPKSPDKAHLNLHINSLELGDSAVYFCASSQEPRGSDSPLHFGNGTRLTVT.

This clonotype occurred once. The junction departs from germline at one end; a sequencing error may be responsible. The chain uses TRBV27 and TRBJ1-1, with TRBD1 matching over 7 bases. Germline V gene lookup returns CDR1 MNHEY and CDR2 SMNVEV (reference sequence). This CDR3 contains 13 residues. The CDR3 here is CAGSLGGNTEAFF. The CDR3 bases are TGTGCCGGCAGTTTAGGGGGCAACACTGAAGCTTTCTTT.

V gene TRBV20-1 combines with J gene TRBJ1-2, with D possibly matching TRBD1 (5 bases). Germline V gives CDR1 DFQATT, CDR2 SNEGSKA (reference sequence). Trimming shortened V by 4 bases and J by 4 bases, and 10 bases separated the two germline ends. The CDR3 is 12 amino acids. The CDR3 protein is CSATMDIYGYTF. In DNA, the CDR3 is TGCAGTGCTACAATGGACATCTATGGCTACACCTTC.

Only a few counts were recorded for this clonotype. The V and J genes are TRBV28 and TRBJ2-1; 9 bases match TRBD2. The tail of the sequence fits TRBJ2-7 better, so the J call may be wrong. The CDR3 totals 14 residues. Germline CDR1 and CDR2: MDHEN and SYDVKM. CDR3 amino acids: CASCSGSSYNEQYF. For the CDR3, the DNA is TGTGCCAGCTGTAGCGGGAGCTCCTACAATGAGCAGTACTTC.

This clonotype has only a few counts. DNA for the CDR3: TGCGCCAGCAGCTTGAGGACTAGCGAGTTGGGGGAGCAGTTCTTC. Translating gives CASSLRTSELGEQFF. This rearrangement joins TRBV5-1 to TRBJ2-1, with 9 bases fitting TRBD2. The CDR3 consists of 15 residues. The germline V gene has CDR1 SGHRS and CDR2 YFSETQ. The V segment lost 1 base and the J segment 10 bases; nucleotides outside the gene matches: 9.

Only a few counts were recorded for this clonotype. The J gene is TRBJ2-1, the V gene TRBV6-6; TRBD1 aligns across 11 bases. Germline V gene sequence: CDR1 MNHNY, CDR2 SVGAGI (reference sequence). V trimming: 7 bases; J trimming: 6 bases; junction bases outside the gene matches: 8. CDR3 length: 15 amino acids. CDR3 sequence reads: CASIGVGTGGNEQFF. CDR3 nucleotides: TGTGCCAGCATAGGGGTCGGGACAGGGGGCAATGAGCAGTTCTTC.

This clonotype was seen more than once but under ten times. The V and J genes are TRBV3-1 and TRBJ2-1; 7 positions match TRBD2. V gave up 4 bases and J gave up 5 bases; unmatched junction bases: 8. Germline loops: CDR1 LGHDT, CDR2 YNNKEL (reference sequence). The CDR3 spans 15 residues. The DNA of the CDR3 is TGTGCCAGCAGCCCCTCGGGCGGGGGAAACAATGAGCAGTTCTTC. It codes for CASSPSGGGNNEQFF.

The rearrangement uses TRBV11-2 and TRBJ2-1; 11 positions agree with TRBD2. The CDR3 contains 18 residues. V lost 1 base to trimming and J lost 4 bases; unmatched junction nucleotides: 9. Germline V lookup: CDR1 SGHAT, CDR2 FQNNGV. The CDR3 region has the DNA TGTGCCAGCAGCTTAGGACCGTCCTCTAGCGGGGGGTACAATGAGCAGTTCTTC. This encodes CASSLGPSSSGGYNEQFF.

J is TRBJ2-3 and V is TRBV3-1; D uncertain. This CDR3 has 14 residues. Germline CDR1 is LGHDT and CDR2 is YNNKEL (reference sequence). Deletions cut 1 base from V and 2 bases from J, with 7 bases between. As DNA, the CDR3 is TGTGCCAGCAGCCAAGTCAAAACCACAGATACGCAGTATTTT. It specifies CASSQVKTTDTQYF.

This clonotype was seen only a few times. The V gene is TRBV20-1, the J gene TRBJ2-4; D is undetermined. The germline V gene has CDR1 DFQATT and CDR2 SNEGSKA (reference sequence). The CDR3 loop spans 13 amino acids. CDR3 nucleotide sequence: TGCAGCGTTAGTTCAGTAGCCAAAAACATTCAGTACTTC. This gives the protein CSVSSVAKNIQYF.